Following are 16 T cell receptor beta chains from one sample sequenced in a study of T cell repertoires and HLA-DP antigens. These TCRs are of unknown antigen specificity. Only in-frame clones appear in the TCRdb table, and some are missing; sequencing was by immunoSEQ multiplex PCR. Among 85,000 to 90,000 clones, approximately 86% were seen once, and the ten largest hold less than 2%. Sequenced sample: CD4+ T cells from PBMCs. These receptors came from a man aged 50-60 years in good health and CMV-seronegative.

V gene TRBV30 combines with J gene TRBJ2-5; TRBD1 is a possible D gene (5 bases). CDR1 GTSNPN and CDR2 SVGIG come from the germline V gene (reference sequence). The V and J ends lost 5 bases and 7 bases respectively, with 17 bases between them. The CDR3 spans 13 residues. The DNA of the CDR3 is TGTGCCTGGGGAAGGGGCGAAGGCGTGACCCAGTACTTC. This gives the protein CAWGRGEGVTQYF. The full variable domain, in which reference TRBV30 and TRBJ2-5 provide the parts outside the CDR3, is SQTIHQWPATLVQPVGSPLSLECTVEGTSNPNLYWYRQAAGRGLQLLFYSVGIGQISSEVPQNLSASRPQDRQFILSSKKLLLSDSGFYLCAWGRGEGVTQYFGPGTRLLVL.

The CDR3 sequence: CASNGLLMNTEAFF. The CDR3 DNA reads as TGTGCCAGCAACGGACTGCTGATGAACACTGAAGCTTTCTTT. The rearrangement links TRBV6-1 to TRBJ1-1, with D uncertain. Trimming removed 7 bases at V and 0 bases at J, with 12 bases between. CDR3 size: 14 residues. CDR1 and CDR2 (germline): MNHNS, SASEGT.

The chain carries TRBV19 and TRBJ2-5; D is unresolved. Germline V gene data show CDR1 as LNHDA and CDR2 as SQIVND (reference sequence). Trimming pared 6 bases from V and 5 bases from J, leaving 13 bases between. The CDR3 spans 13 residues. In DNA, the CDR3 is TGTGCCAGTAGCGGGTGGGCTCAGGAGACCCAGTACTTC. This encodes CASSGWAQETQYF.

This rearrangement joins TRBV18 to TRBJ2-7; the match to TRBD1 covers 7 bases. Germline-derived CDR1 and CDR2 are KGHSH and LQKENI. Trimming removed 3 bases from V and 2 bases from J; junction bases left unmatched: 7. The CDR3 has 15 residues. The CDR3 DNA reads as TGTGCCAGCTCACCGTCCGGACAGGCCCCCTACGAGCAGTACTTC. Translation gives CASSPSGQAPYEQYF.

The chain is built from TRBV2 and TRBJ2-3, with D maybe TRBD1 (5 bases). V was trimmed by 7 bases and J by 5 bases, leaving 13 bases between them. Looked up from germline, CDR1 is SNHLY and CDR2 is FYNNEI. This CDR3 spans 13 amino acids. CDR3 loop: CASTWAGQDTQYF. The CDR3 nucleotides read TGTGCCAGCACTTGGGCAGGGCAAGATACGCAGTATTTT.

This clone came up a few times. One end of the junction fails to match germline, which may point to a read error. The V gene is TRBV7-7, the J gene TRBJ2-7; D uncertain. Germline V CDR1 and CDR2: SSHAT, FNYEAQ (reference sequence). The CDR3 is 16 amino acids. This chain's CDR3 is CASSLLPGVGVYEQYF. The DNA of the CDR3 is TGTGCTAGCAGCTTACTCCCTGGGGTCGGAGTCTACGAGCAGTACTTC.

The rearrangement links TRBV9 to TRBJ2-1; D may be TRBD2 (5 bases). Between the trimmed V and J ends, which lost 5 bases and 6 bases, there was a span of 12 bases. The CDR3 extends over 13 amino acids. Germline V gene data show CDR1 as SGDLS and CDR2 as YYNGEE. The CDR3 reads CASRQISANEQFF. DNA of the CDR3: TGTGCCAGCAGGCAGATTAGCGCCAATGAGCAGTTCTTC.

The CDR3 protein is CASTLAGGRNNEQFF. The CDR3 DNA sequence: TGTGCCAGTACCCTAGCGGGAGGTCGCAACAATGAGCAGTTCTTC. The chain combines TRBV19 with TRBJ2-1, with TRBD2 identical over 11 bases. Trimming cost V 7 bases and J 5 bases; bases outside gene matches: 7. CDR1 and CDR2 from the germline V gene are LNHDA and SQIVND (reference sequence). The length of the CDR3 is 15 residues.

This sequence joins TRBV5-5 and TRBJ1-5, with D uncertain. Trimming removed 4 bases from V and 8 bases from J, with 13 bases in between. The CDR3 covers 13 residues. Germline V gene lookup returns CDR1 SGHKS and CDR2 YYEKEE (reference sequence). The CDR3 sequence is CASSLKGQEPQHF. DNA of the CDR3: TGTGCCAGCAGCCTGAAAGGTCAGGAGCCCCAGCATTTT.

The chain recombines TRBV6-1 with TRBJ2-3, with D maybe TRBD1 (6 bases). V gave up 6 bases and J gave up 2 bases, with 9 bases separating them. The CDR3 extends over 13 amino acids. Germline loops: CDR1 MNHNS, CDR2 SASEGT. In nucleotides, the CDR3 is TGTGCCAGCAGGCCAGGGGTCACAGATACGCAGTATTTT. Encoded protein: CASRPGVTDTQYF.

The chain carries TRBV11-2 and TRBJ2-7; 7 bases map to TRBD1. The V segment lost 5 bases and the J segment 3 bases; nucleotides outside the gene matches: 10. The CDR3 is made up of 15 amino acids. Germline V gives CDR1 SGHAT, CDR2 FQNNGV. The CDR3 coding sequence is TGTGCCAGCAGCCCAACCCGACAGGGAAACTACGAGCAGTACTTC. It is translated as CASSPTRQGNYEQYF.

The chain is built from TRBV10-2 and TRBJ2-2, with D uncertain. CDR3 length: 13 amino acids. Trimming shortened V by 7 bases and J by 7 bases, and 13 bases separated the two germline ends. The V gene's germline CDR1 is WSHSY and CDR2 SAAADI. The DNA for the CDR3 is TGCGCCAGCAAGACGGGCGCCGGCGGGGAGCTGTTTTTT. Protein sequence: CASKTGAGGELFF.

The chain's CDR3 is CASSLSINEPDTQYF. The CDR3, as DNA: TGTGCCAGCAGTTTATCGATCAACGAGCCGGATACGCAGTATTTT. This chain joins TRBV27 and TRBJ2-3; no clear D. V was trimmed by 0 bases and J by 6 bases, leaving 13 bases between them. CDR3 length: 15 amino acids. Germline V gene sequence: CDR1 MNHEY, CDR2 SMNVEV (reference sequence).

V usage is TRBV5-1 and J usage is TRBJ2-6; TRBD2 might be the D (6 bases). The CDR3 loop spans 18 amino acids. Germline assignment: CDR1 SGHRS and CDR2 YFSETQ. The V and J ends lost 4 bases and 0 bases respectively, with 17 bases between them. CDR3 nucleotide sequence: TGCGCCAGCAGCCAAACCGGGACTGGACCCTCTGGGGCCAACGTCCTGACTTTC. It encodes CASSQTGTGPSGANVLTF.

This chain links TRBV5-1 with TRBJ2-7, with D hard to call. V gave up 2 bases and J gave up 4 bases, with 7 bases separating them. The CDR3 contains 12 residues. From germline, CDR1 is SGHRS and CDR2 YFSETQ. The DNA of the CDR3 is TGCGCCAGCAGCTTATCAGATTACGAGCAGTACTTC. It translates to CASSLSDYEQYF.

This chain uses TRBV6-6 with TRBJ2-1; maybe TRBD1 (5 bases). V dropped 3 bases and J dropped 11 bases, with 11 bases sitting between them. The V gene's germline CDR1 is MNHNY and CDR2 SVGAGI (reference sequence). The CDR3 spans 12 residues. As DNA, the CDR3 is TGTGCCAGCAGTTATGATGGGGCGAAGCAGTTCTTC. This translates into CASSYDGAKQFF.